One sample yielded the 23 T cell receptor beta chains listed below, sequenced in a study of T cells generated in artificial thymic organoids. Artificial thymic organoids aggregated human hematopoietic stem and progenitor cells with human DLL1-expressing MS5 murine stromal cells. Residual T cells were removed by FACS sorting CD34+CD3- progenitor cells before seeding the organoids. Separate semi-nested PCRs amplified TCRalpha and TCRbeta libraries using constant-region reverse primers in TRAC or TRBC. TCRdb reanalysed the 5' RACE reads using MiXCR and keeps one entry per CDR3 protein. The sample has 5,400 or so distinct CDR3 sequences, less than 30% seen once. These TCRs are of unknown antigen specificity. Sequenced material: naive CD8+ T cells grown in artificial thymic organoids from cord blood stem and progenitor cells. Regarding subset: CD3+TCRalphabeta+CD8SP T cells; for blood, CD45RO-CCR7+ naive CD8+ T cells. Source of these receptors: a human donor who gave cord blood stem cells for thymic organoid culture, a cardiac surgery patient who gave postnatal thymus, or a blood donor (not recorded which).

This clonotype was found a few times. A much more abundant neighbour one base away suggests this may be a read error. The J gene is TRBJ1-1, the V gene TRBV27; no definite D call. Germline V gene data show CDR1 as MNHEY and CDR2 as SMNVEV (reference sequence). This CDR3 has 13 residues. CDR3 region: CVSSFLGSTEAFF. The CDR3, as DNA: TGTGTCAGCAGTTTCCTAGGTTCCACTGAAGCTTTCTTT.

This clonotype is medium-sized. The chain recombines TRBV12-3 or TRBV12-4 with TRBJ2-3; a possible D gene is TRBD2 (5 bases). The V end lost 1 base, the J end lost 0 bases, and 11 bases lay between the germline ends. The CDR3 has 16 amino acids. The CDR3 DNA is TGTGCCAGCAGTTTAGTCTGGGGAGTCAGCACAGATACGCAGTATTTT. Its translation: CASSLVWGVSTDTQYF.

J is TRBJ2-7 and V is TRBV10-3, with D possibly TRBD2 on 6 matching bases. This CDR3 is built from 15 residues. The germline V and J ends were trimmed by 6 bases and 2 bases, with 17 bases remaining between them. Germline lookup yields CDR1 ENHRY and CDR2 SYGVKD. The CDR3 here is CAISRLAGTPYEQYF. In nucleotides, the CDR3 is TGTGCCATCAGCCGACTGGCGGGGACCCCCTACGAGCAGTACTTC.

With regard to this clonotype: Sequence at one end of the junction differs from germline and may be a read error. The chain is built from TRBV7-7 and TRBJ1-3; no reliable D call. The CDR3 is 17 residues long. Germline V gene sequence: CDR1 SSHAT, CDR2 FNYEAQ (reference sequence). The CDR3 DNA sequence: TGTGCTAGCAGCCCACCCAGGCCCACTGGAAACGGAAACACCATATATTTT. Encoded protein: CASSPPRPTGNGNTIYF. The complete variable domain, with remaining parts taken from reference TRBV7-7 and TRBJ1-3, reads GAGVSQSPRYKVTKRGQDVTLRCDPISSHATLYWYQQALGQGPEFLTYFNYEAQPDKSGLPSDRFSAERPEGSISTLTIQRTEQRDSAMYRCASSPPRPTGNGNTIYFGEGSWLTVV.

Sample share makes this clonotype medium-sized. The J gene is TRBJ2-5, the V gene TRBV6-6; D may be TRBD1 or TRBD2 (6 bases each). The CDR3 contains 13 residues. With 2 bases removed from V and 6 bases from J, the gap between germline ends came to 10 bases. Germline V gene data show CDR1 as MNHNY and CDR2 as SVGAGI (reference sequence). CDR3 sequence (DNA): TGTGCCAGCAGTTACACAGGGAGGAAGACCCAGTACTTC. It yields the protein CASSYTGRKTQYF.

By share, this clonotype counts as medium-sized (0.01 to 0.1%). V and J are TRBV12-3 or TRBV12-4 and TRBJ1-1, with TRBD1 matching 7 bases. The ends lost 0 bases at V and 1 base at J; junction bases unmatched: 5. The CDR3 is 16 residues long. The CDR3: CASSLAPRQGNTEAFF. The CDR3 nucleotides are TGTGCCAGCAGTTTAGCCCCGCGACAGGGGAACACTGAAGCTTTCTTT.

The chain recombines TRBV5-5 with TRBJ1-6, with TRBD1 matching over 7 bases. CDR1 SGHKS and CDR2 YYEKEE come from the germline V gene (reference sequence). This CDR3 region has 12 residues. After removal of 3 bases from V and 14 bases from J, the junction contained 5 bases not matched to a gene. The chain's CDR3 is CASSSTGNTLHF. The CDR3 DNA follows: TGTGCCAGCAGCTCGACAGGGAACACCCTCCACTTT.

By proportion, this clonotype is medium-sized (0.01 to 0.1%). The rearrangement uses TRBV10-3 and TRBJ2-3, with D possibly TRBD2 on 5 matching bases. This CDR3 is built from 16 residues. Germline CDR1 is ENHRY and CDR2 is SYGVKD. The CDR3 bases are TGTGCATCAACCACCTGCGCACTAGGGAGCACAGATACGCAGTATTTT. Translating it yields CASTTCALGSTDTQYF.

Comment on this clonotype: The junction departs from germline at one end; a sequencing error may be responsible. The rearrangement links TRBV10-3 to TRBJ2-7; D not certain. The CDR3 contains 16 residues. Germline V CDR1 and CDR2: ENHRY, SYGVKD. CDR3 sequence reads: CAISECVNRSPYEQCF. The CDR3 DNA sequence: TGTGCCATCAGTGAGTGTGTCAATCGTTCTCCCTACGAGCAGTGCTTC.

This clonotype is classed as medium-sized. The chain carries TRBV19 and TRBJ2-7, with a possible D match to TRBD1 (6 bases). This CDR3 region has 15 residues. Germline CDR1 reads LNHDA; CDR2 reads SQIVND (reference sequence). Trimming took off 4 bases at V and 1 base at J, with 14 bases between the two ends. The CDR3 loop is CASSTGQPGSYEQYF. The CDR3 DNA is TGTGCCAGTAGTACCGGACAGCCAGGGTCCTACGAGCAGTACTTC.

Relative to its sample, this clonotype is medium-sized. The chain recombines TRBV16 with TRBJ1-5; 7 nucleotides align to TRBD1. V lost 0 bases, J lost 4 bases, and 3 bases stayed unmatched. Germline assignment: CDR1 KGHSY and CDR2 FQNENV. The CDR3 has 15 amino acids. The CDR3 region is CASSQSTGRNQPQHF. In DNA form, the CDR3 reads TGTGCCAGCAGCCAATCGACAGGGCGAAATCAGCCCCAGCATTTT.

Within the sample, this clonotype is medium-sized. The gene calls are TRBV6-6 and TRBJ1-4; D remains ambiguous. Germline lookup yields CDR1 MNHNY and CDR2 SVGAGI (reference sequence). The V and J ends lost 0 bases and 8 bases respectively, with 10 bases between them. The CDR3 sequence is 14 residues long. CDR3 protein: CASSYSRGKEKLFF. Written as DNA, the CDR3 is TGTGCCAGCAGTTACTCACGGGGAAAAGAAAAACTGTTTTTT.

J is TRBJ2-3 and V is TRBV3-1, with TRBD1 as a possible D gene (6 bases). V was pared by 1 base and J by 5 bases, with 13 bases between. Germline CDR1 and CDR2: LGHDT and YNNKEL (reference sequence). CDR3 length: 15 residues. The CDR3 spells CASSQGKSRGDTQYF. As DNA, the CDR3 is TGTGCCAGCAGCCAAGGGAAAAGCAGGGGAGATACGCAGTATTTT.

The gene calls are TRBV12-3 or TRBV12-4 and TRBJ2-1; D remains unclear. The CDR3 sequence is 12 residues long. V shed 7 bases and J shed 10 bases, with 14 bases lying between them. CDR3 coding DNA: TGTGCCAGCAAAGGCCCTGGCACCGAGCAGTTCTTC. Its protein is CASKGPGTEQFF.

This clonotype was observed a few times. The chain uses TRBV6-5 and TRBJ1-4, with TRBD1 as a possible D gene (5 bases). Trimming removed 4 bases from V and 10 bases from J, with 16 bases in between. Germline CDR1 is MNHEY and CDR2 is SVGAGI. The CDR3 length is 14 residues. The CDR3 sequence: CASSCVRDPRKLFF. CDR3 DNA sequence: TGTGCCAGCAGTTGTGTACGGGACCCTCGAAAACTGTTTTTT.

This chain connects TRBV4-1 to TRBJ2-5; weak D call: TRBD1 (6 bases). Germline V gives CDR1 MGHRA, CDR2 YSYEKL. V was pared by 1 base and J by 2 bases, with 17 bases between. This CDR3 comprises 17 residues. The CDR3 sequence is CASSQAVGTLLQETQYF. For the CDR3, the DNA is TGCGCCAGCAGCCAAGCGGTCGGGACACTCCTGCAAGAGACCCAGTACTTC.

By proportion, this clonotype is medium-sized. The rearrangement joins TRBV7-2 to TRBJ1-1; D is ambiguous. Trimming removed 1 base at V and 2 bases at J, with 5 bases between. The CDR3 loop spans 13 amino acids. The germline V gene has CDR1 SGHTA and CDR2 FQGNSA. This CDR3 is CASSLVGNTEAFF. CDR3 DNA sequence: TGTGCCAGCAGCTTAGTGGGAAACACTGAAGCTTTCTTT.

This clonotype is classed as medium-sized. The rearrangement joins TRBV28 to TRBJ2-7; D call uncertain. The CDR3 totals 13 residues. The V gene lost 5 bases and the J gene lost 3 bases, with 11 bases spanning the gap. Germline lookup yields CDR1 MDHEN and CDR2 SYDVKM. CDR3 residues: CASSLIGIYEQYF. In DNA form, the CDR3 reads TGTGCCAGCAGTCTTATTGGGATCTACGAGCAGTACTTC.

As regards this clonotype: This may be a read error: a much more frequent sequence differs by one nucleotide. V and J are TRBV7-6 and TRBJ1-3, with unresolved D. This CDR3 is built from 16 residues. CDR1 and CDR2 (germline): SGHVS, FNYEAQ. V was clipped by 1 base and J by 0 bases, with 10 bases between them. This CDR3 is CASSLERVPSGNTIYF. The CDR3 region has the DNA TGTGCCAGCAGCTTAGAACGGGTCCCCTCTGGAAACACCATATATTTT.

This clonotype was observed a few times. This could be a read error, since a much larger clone is one nucleotide away. The conserved closing phenylalanine or tryptophan is absent in this CDR3, likely reflecting a read error. The chain has TRBV4-3 and TRBJ2-7; 7 bases align to TRBD1. The CDR3 sequence is 13 residues long. The junction had 4 bases not matched to a gene; V was cut back by 4 bases and J by 4 bases. CDR1 is LGHNA, CDR2 YSLEER, per germline. CDR3 coding DNA: TGCGCCAGCAGCCTCGGGACAGCGTACGAGCAGTACTTA. The encoded protein is CASSLGTAYEQYL.

This clonotype was recorded at least ten times. The rearrangement joins TRBV4-3 to TRBJ2-2, with unresolved D. The V gene's germline CDR1 is LGHNA and CDR2 YSLEER. The CDR3 contains 14 residues. The V end lost 0 bases, the J end lost 6 bases, and 8 bases lay between the germline ends. The CDR3 coding sequence is TGCGCCAGCAGCCAAGAGGGTTGGGCCGGGGAGCTGTTTTTT. Encoded protein: CASSQEGWAGELFF.

This clonotype was observed a few times. The chain is built from TRBV4-3 and TRBJ1-1, with D perhaps matching TRBD1 (6 bases). Deletions cut 0 bases from V and 1 base from J, with 6 bases between. The germline CDR1 and CDR2 sequences are LGHNA and YSLEER. The CDR3 spans 14 residues. CDR3 protein: CASSQDRGNTEAFF. The CDR3 coding sequence is TGCGCCAGCAGCCAAGACAGGGGGAACACTGAAGCTTTCTTT.

The rearrangement links TRBV5-6 to TRBJ2-7, with D possibly being TRBD2 (6 bases). The CDR3 contains 14 residues. The V end lost 0 bases, the J end lost 2 bases, and 9 bases lay between the germline ends. CDR1 is SGHDT and CDR2 is YYEEEE in the germline V gene. Here the CDR3 reads CASSLVGRPYEQYF. In DNA, the CDR3 is TGTGCCAGCAGCTTGGTCGGGAGACCCTACGAGCAGTACTTC.